Sequencing of this T cell receptor (beta chain) was carried out in a study of blood T cell repertoires in COVID-19. Study-wide background: Samples of COVID-19 (acute and convalescent) were obtained from the United States, Italy and Spain.

In the authors' methods: Nucleated cell counts were estimated from reference gene primer amplification. Sequenced by immunoSEQ multiplex PCR; TCRdb stores in-frame clones only, minus some. For V, J and clone size, that table is used; D and trimming come from the DNA. The sample has about 240,000 clones, about 86% seen once. CDR3 size: 13 residues. Losses at the gene ends were 6 bases for V and 10 bases for J; bases not matched to a gene: 10. Germline CDR1 is MNHEY and CDR2 is SVGAGI. This clonotype was sampled from a middle-aged woman with acute COVID-19. The sample taken for sequencing was PBMCs or T cells enriched from blood (not recorded which). The genes are TRBV6-5 and TRBJ1-1; 8 nucleotides agree with TRBD1. The CDR3 DNA reads as TGTGCCAGCAGACGAGGACAGGGCGTGCGAGCTTTCTTT. It translates to CASRRGQGVRAFF.